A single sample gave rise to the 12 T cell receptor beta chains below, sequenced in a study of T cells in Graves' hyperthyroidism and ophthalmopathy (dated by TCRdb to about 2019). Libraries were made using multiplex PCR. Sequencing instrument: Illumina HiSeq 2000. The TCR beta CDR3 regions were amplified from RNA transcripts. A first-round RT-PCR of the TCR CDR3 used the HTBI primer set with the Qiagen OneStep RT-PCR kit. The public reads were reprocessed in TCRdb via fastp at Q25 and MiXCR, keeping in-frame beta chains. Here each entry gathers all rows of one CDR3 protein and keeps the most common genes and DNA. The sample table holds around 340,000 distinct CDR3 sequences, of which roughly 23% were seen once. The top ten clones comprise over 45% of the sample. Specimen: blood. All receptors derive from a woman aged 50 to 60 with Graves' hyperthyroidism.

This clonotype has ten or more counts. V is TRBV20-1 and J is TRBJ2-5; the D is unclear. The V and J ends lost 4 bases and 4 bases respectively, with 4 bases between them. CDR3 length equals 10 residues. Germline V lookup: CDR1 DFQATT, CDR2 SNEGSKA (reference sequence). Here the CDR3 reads CSAKRETQYF. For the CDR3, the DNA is TGCAGTGCTAAAAGAGAGACCCAGTACTTC.

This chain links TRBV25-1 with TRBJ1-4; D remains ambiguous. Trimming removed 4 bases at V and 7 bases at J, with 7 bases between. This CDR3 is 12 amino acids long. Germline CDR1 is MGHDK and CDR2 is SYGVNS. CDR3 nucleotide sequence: TGTGCCAGCAGTGTAGGGTTTGAAAAACTGTTTTTT. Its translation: CASSVGFEKLFF.

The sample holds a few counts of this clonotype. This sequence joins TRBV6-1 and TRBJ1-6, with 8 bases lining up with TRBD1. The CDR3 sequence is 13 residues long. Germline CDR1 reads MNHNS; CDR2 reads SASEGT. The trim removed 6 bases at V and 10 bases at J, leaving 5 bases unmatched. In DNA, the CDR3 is TGTGCCAGCAGCGGACAGGGTAAATCACCCCTCCACTTT. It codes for CASSGQGKSPLHF.

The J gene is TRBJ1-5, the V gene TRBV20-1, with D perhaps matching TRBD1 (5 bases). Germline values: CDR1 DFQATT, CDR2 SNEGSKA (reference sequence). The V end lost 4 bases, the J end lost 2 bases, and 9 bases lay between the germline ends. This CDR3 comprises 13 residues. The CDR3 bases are TGCAGTGCTATATCACAGGGCAATCAGCCCCAGCATTTT. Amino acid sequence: CSAISQGNQPQHF.

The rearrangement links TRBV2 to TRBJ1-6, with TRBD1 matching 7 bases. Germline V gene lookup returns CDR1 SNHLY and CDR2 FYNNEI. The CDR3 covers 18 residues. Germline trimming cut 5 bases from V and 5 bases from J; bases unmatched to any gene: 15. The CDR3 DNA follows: TGTGCCAGCAGTCGGACAGGCCTAAGGGGGGGTGATAATTCACCCCTCCACTTT. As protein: CASSRTGLRGGDNSPLHF.

The CDR3 spells CASSVDAGGIATFF. Written as DNA, the CDR3 is TGTGCCAGCAGCGTAGATGCAGGGGGCATTGCAACTTTCTTT. The chain joins TRBV9 to TRBJ1-1, with 8 bases lining up with TRBD1. The germline V gene encodes CDR1 SGDLS and CDR2 YYNGEE. CDR3 length equals 14 residues. The J segment lost 12 bases and the V segment lost 0 bases, leaving 10 bases of the junction unmatched.

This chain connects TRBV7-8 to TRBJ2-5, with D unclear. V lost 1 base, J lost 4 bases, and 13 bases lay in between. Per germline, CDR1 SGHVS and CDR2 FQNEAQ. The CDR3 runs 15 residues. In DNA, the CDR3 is TGTGCCAGCAGCTTAGGGACGGTGACCCGAGAGACCCAGTACTTC. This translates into CASSLGTVTRETQYF. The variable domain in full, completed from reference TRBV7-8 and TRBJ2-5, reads GAGVSQSPRYKVAKRGQDVALRCDPISGHVSLFWYQQALGQGPEFLTYFQNEAQLDKSGLPSDRFFAERPEGSVSTLKIQRTQQEDSAVYLCASSLGTVTRETQYFGPGTRLLVL.

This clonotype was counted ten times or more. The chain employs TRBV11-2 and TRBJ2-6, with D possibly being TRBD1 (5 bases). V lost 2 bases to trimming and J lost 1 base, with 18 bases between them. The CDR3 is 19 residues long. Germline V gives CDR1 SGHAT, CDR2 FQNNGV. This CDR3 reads CASSLIQTRGSSGANVLTF. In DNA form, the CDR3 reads TGTGCCAGCAGCTTAATCCAGACAAGGGGAAGTTCTGGGGCCAACGTCCTGACTTTC.

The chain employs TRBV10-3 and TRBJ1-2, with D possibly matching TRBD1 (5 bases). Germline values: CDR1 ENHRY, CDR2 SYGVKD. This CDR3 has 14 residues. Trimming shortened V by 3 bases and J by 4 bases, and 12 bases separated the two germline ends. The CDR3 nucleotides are TGTGCCATCAGTGACAACAGGAGGCCCTATGGCTACACCTTC. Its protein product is CAISDNRRPYGYTF.

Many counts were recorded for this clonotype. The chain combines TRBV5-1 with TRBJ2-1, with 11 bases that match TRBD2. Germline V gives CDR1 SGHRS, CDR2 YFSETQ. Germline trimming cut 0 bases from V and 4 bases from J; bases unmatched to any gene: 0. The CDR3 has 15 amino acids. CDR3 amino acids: CASSLGLAGYNEQFF. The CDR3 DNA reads TGCGCCAGCAGCTTGGGACTAGCGGGGTACAATGAGCAGTTCTTC.

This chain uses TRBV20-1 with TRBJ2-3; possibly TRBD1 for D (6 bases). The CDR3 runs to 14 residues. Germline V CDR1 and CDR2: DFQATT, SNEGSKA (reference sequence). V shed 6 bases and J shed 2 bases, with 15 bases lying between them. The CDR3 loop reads CSASGQMNTDTQYF. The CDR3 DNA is TGCAGTGCCTCTGGACAGATGAACACAGATACGCAGTATTTT.

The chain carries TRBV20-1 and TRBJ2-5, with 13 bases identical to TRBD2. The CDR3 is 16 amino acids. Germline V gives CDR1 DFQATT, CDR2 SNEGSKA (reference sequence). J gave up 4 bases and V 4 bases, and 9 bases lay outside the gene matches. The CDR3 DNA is TGCAGTGCTATAAGACTAGCGGGGGGCGATGGAGAGACCCAGTACTTC. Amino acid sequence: CSAIRLAGGDGETQYF.